One sample yielded the 29 T cell receptor beta chains listed below, sequenced in a study of cytomegalovirus exposure and HLA in healthy donors. Amplification used 60 Vbeta primers and 13 Jbeta primers. Measured with immunoSEQ multiplex PCR; TCRdb has only the in-frame clones, and not every one. The table lists 180,000 or so clones, about 10% of them singletons. The specimen sequenced was PBMCs. The receptors derive from a woman in her 30s in good health and CMV-seropositive.

The sample holds a few counts of this clone. The V and J genes are TRBV21-1 and TRBJ1-2. TRBV21-1 is marked as a pseudogene. This CDR3 has 15 residues. CDR3 residues: CASSTRGVEYYGYTF. In nucleotides, the CDR3 is TGTGCCAGCAGCACCCGGGGGGTGGAATACTATGGCTACACCTTC.

The V call is TRBV10-2, the J call TRBJ2-7, with D tentatively TRBD1 (5 bases). This CDR3 is 13 amino acids long. Germline V gene lookup returns CDR1 WSHSY and CDR2 SAAADI. Trimming left V 10 bases short and J 6 bases short, with 19 bases between. CDR3 in DNA: TGCGCCACCAAGGGATTCCAGGGTCTCGAGCAGTACTTC. Amino acids: CATKGFQGLEQYF.

The chain couples TRBV9 to TRBJ1-2; D may be TRBD1 (6 bases). Germline CDR1 and CDR2: SGDLS and YYNGEE. There are 14 residues in the CDR3. Trimming removed 8 bases from V and 8 bases from J, with 22 bases in between. Here the CDR3 DNA reads TGTGCCAGTACCACCAACAGGGCCCCTGGGGGCTACACCTTC. This gives the protein CASTTNRAPGGYTF.

The rearrangement uses TRBV30 and TRBJ1-6; 9 bases line up with TRBD1. J was trimmed by 7 bases and V by 2 bases; bases with no gene match: 3. Germline CDR1 and CDR2: GTSNPN and SVGIG (reference sequence). The CDR3 totals 14 residues. The CDR3 DNA sequence: TGTGCCTGGAGTCGGACAGGGGTCAATTCACCCCTCCACTTT. Its protein product is CAWSRTGVNSPLHF.

This chain connects TRBV2 to TRBJ2-1; D gene unclear. The CDR3 sequence is 12 residues long. Germline values: CDR1 SNHLY, CDR2 FYNNEI. V gave up 6 bases and J gave up 6 bases, with 9 bases separating them. The CDR3, as DNA: TGTGCCAGCAGGACTGACTCCAATGAGCAGTTCTTC. It encodes CASRTDSNEQFF.

This clone has more than one count but fewer than ten. The chain couples TRBV5-5 to TRBJ1-3; D is unresolved. Trimming removed 1 base from V and 0 bases from J, with 14 bases in between. In germline, CDR1 is SGHKS, CDR2 YYEKEE (reference sequence). This CDR3 is built from 17 residues. In nucleotides, the CDR3 is TGTGCCAGCAGCTTGAAATACCGGGATCCCTCTGGAAACACCATATATTTT. Translation: CASSLKYRDPSGNTIYF.

Only a few counts were recorded for this clone. The chain combines TRBV28 with TRBJ2-7; 7 positions agree with TRBD1. The CDR3 consists of 14 residues. V shed 2 bases, J shed 9 bases, and the junction held 10 bases outside the gene matches. Germline CDR1 MDHEN, CDR2 SYDVKM. CDR3 in amino acids: CASSLLGQTKGQYF. Here the CDR3 DNA reads TGTGCCAGCAGTTTACTGGGACAGACTAAGGGGCAGTACTTC.

This rearrangement joins TRBV11-2 to TRBJ1-1, with D perhaps TRBD1 (5 bases). The CDR3 totals 14 residues. The V gene's germline CDR1 is SGHAT and CDR2 FQNNGV. The ends were cut back, 5 bases at V and 1 base at J, with 11 bases in the middle. This CDR3 reads CASSLGLGNTEAFF. CDR3 nucleotides: TGTGCCAGCAGCCTGGGACTTGGGAACACTGAAGCTTTCTTT.

This sequence joins TRBV4-1 and TRBJ1-1, with D possibly being TRBD1 (6 bases). V dropped 2 bases and J dropped 1 base, with 20 bases sitting between them. CDR3 length: 18 residues. Germline CDR1 reads MGHRA; CDR2 reads YSYEKL. CDR3 in amino acids: CASSQPIKKGDRNTEAFF. The CDR3 bases are TGCGCCAGCAGCCAACCTATCAAAAAGGGGGATAGGAACACTGAAGCTTTCTTT.

This clone came up a few times. The chain recombines TRBV6-1 with TRBJ2-2; D might be TRBD2 (7 bases). This CDR3 contains 17 residues. V was pared by 4 bases and J by 5 bases, with 20 bases between. Looked up from germline, CDR1 is MNHNS and CDR2 is SASEGT. The CDR3, as DNA: TGTGCCAGCAGTGGGGCCCTGGCGGGGGCGCGTACCGGGGAGCTGTTTTTT. Translating gives CASSGALAGARTGELFF.

This clone has more than one count but fewer than ten. The chain recombines TRBV6-5 with TRBJ2-5; 11 bases line up with TRBD2. The J call is in doubt because the DNA end fits TRBJ2-7 better. The CDR3 is made up of 15 amino acids. Germline values: CDR1 MNHEY, CDR2 SVGAGI. In DNA, the CDR3 is TGTGCCAGCAGTAAAGGACTAGCGGGCCTCTACGAGCAGTACTTC. Its translation is CASSKGLAGLYEQYF.

This chain connects TRBV18 to TRBJ1-1, with TRBD1 matching 7 bases. The germline V gene encodes CDR1 KGHSH and CDR2 LQKENI. CDR3 size: 16 residues. The ends lost 1 base at V and 4 bases at J; junction bases unmatched: 9. The CDR3 here is CASSPLRQGGGTEAFF. CDR3 nucleotide sequence: TGTGCCAGCTCACCACTCCGACAGGGTGGTGGCACTGAAGCTTTCTTT. The variable domain in full, with the rest retrieved from reference TRBV18 and TRBJ1-1, is NAGVMQNPRHLVRRRGQEARLRCSPMKGHSHVYWYRQLPEEGLKFMVYLQKENIIDESGMPKERFSAEFPKEGPSILRIQQVVRGDSAAYFCASSPLRQGGGTEAFFGQGTRLTVV.

This clone occurred a few times. The CDR3 reads CAWSPITHEAFF. CDR3 DNA sequence: TGTGCCTGGAGTCCTATTACTCACGAAGCTTTCTTT. The gene calls are TRBV30 and TRBJ1-1; D gene uncertain. V gave up 2 bases and J gave up 8 bases, with 12 bases separating them. Looked up from germline, CDR1 is GTSNPN and CDR2 is SVGIG (reference sequence). The CDR3 loop spans 12 amino acids. Supplemented by reference TRBV30 and TRBJ1-1, the full variable domain reads SQTIHQWPATLVQPVGSPLSLECTVEGTSNPNLYWYRQAAGRGLQLLFYSVGIGQISSEVPQNLSASRPQDRQFILSSKKLLLSDSGFYLCAWSPITHEAFFGQGTRLTVV.

The chain uses TRBV19 and TRBJ2-7, with D tentatively TRBD1 (6 bases). There are 15 residues in the CDR3. V lost 1 base and J 5 bases, leaving 15 bases between the germline ends. Looked up from germline, CDR1 is LNHDA and CDR2 is SQIVND (reference sequence). The CDR3 DNA reads TGTGCCAGTAGTATAGTGGCCAGGGGAACCCACGAGCAGTACTTC. This translates into CASSIVARGTHEQYF.

This chain connects TRBV7-9 to TRBJ1-1; D is unresolved. The CDR3 has 12 amino acids. CDR1 and CDR2 (germline): SEHNR, FQNEAQ (reference sequence). The V and J ends lost 5 bases and 7 bases respectively, with 11 bases between them. For the CDR3, the DNA is TGTGCCAGCAGCCAGACATCCTATGAAGCTTTCTTT. Protein sequence: CASSQTSYEAFF.

This clone was observed a handful of times. The CDR3 nucleotides are TGCGCCAGCAGCTTGGCCGACCGGGGGACTGAAGCTTTCTTT. Its protein product is CASSLADRGTEAFF. J is TRBJ1-1 and V is TRBV5-1; tentatively, D is TRBD1 (5 bases). This CDR3 region has 14 residues. The V end lost 0 bases, the J end lost 5 bases, and 11 bases lay between the germline ends. Germline V gene data show CDR1 as SGHRS and CDR2 as YFSETQ.

The chain is built from TRBV11-2 and TRBJ2-7; perhaps TRBD2 as D (5 bases). In germline, CDR1 is SGHAT, CDR2 FQNNGV. The CDR3 is 12 amino acids. Trimming shortened V by 4 bases and J by 12 bases, and 16 bases separated the two germline ends. CDR3 in DNA: TGTGCCAGCAGCTCCGGACTGCTGGCGACGTACTTC. Translating gives CASSSGLLATYF.

The chain employs TRBV18 and TRBJ1-1, with TRBD1 matching 8 bases. CDR1 and CDR2 from the germline V gene are KGHSH and LQKENI. This CDR3 spans 15 amino acids. V was pared by 3 bases and J by 12 bases, with 15 bases of the junction left unmatched. The CDR3 coding sequence is TGTGCCAGCTCACCGGACAGGGCGGATGTGTCGGGGCCTTTCTTT. Its protein is CASSPDRADVSGPFF.

The J gene is TRBJ2-7, the V gene TRBV2; the D is unclear. The CDR3 consists of 14 residues. Trimming took 4 bases from V and 0 from J, leaving 10 bases between them. Germline V gene lookup returns CDR1 SNHLY and CDR2 FYNNEI. The CDR3: CASSAVGYSYEQYF. For the CDR3, the DNA is TGTGCCAGCAGTGCGGTTGGTTACTCCTACGAGCAGTACTTC.

This clone was seen a handful of times. This sequence joins TRBV7-2 and TRBJ2-2; TRBD2 matches at 7 bases. Germline loops: CDR1 SGHTA, CDR2 FQGNSA. The CDR3 runs to 14 residues. The V and J ends lost 5 bases and 8 bases, in that order; junction bases with no gene match: 8. The DNA of the CDR3 is TGTGCCAGCAGCCCCGGACTAGTCAGTGGGGAGCTGTTTTTT. Amino acids: CASSPGLVSGELFF.

This clone came up a few times. The chain joins TRBV5-1 to TRBJ2-7, with D maybe TRBD1 (5 bases). Germline-derived CDR1 and CDR2 are SGHRS and YFSETQ. The CDR3 length is 18 residues. V lost 4 bases and J lost 3, with 26 bases in between. CDR3 in amino acids: CASSPRLKQASRGYEQYF. The CDR3 DNA follows: TGCGCCAGCAGCCCCCGACTTAAACAGGCCTCAAGGGGCTACGAGCAGTACTTC.

This clone was detected a few times. The J gene is TRBJ1-2, the V gene TRBV6-1; D unclear. Germline CDR1 MNHNS, CDR2 SASEGT. The CDR3 extends over 14 amino acids. Between the trimmed V and J ends, which lost 3 bases and 3 bases, there was a span of 11 bases. The CDR3 sequence is CASSDIGWDYGYTF. CDR3 coding DNA: TGTGCCAGCAGTGACATCGGGTGGGACTATGGCTACACCTTC.

The CDR3 region is CASRTDSSGNTIYF. The DNA of the CDR3 is TGTGCCAGCAGAACGGACAGCTCTGGAAACACCATATATTTT. This chain connects TRBV7-9 to TRBJ1-3; D may be TRBD1 (6 bases). The V gene's germline CDR1 is SEHNR and CDR2 FQNEAQ (reference sequence). V shed 6 bases and J shed 0 bases, with 9 bases lying between them. The CDR3 sequence is 14 residues long.

This clone was seen a handful of times. The rearrangement uses TRBV10-1 and TRBJ2-5, with D maybe TRBD2 (6 bases). Trimming removed 5 bases from V and 1 base from J, with 8 bases in between. CDR3 length: 13 residues. Germline CDR1 is WNHNN and CDR2 is SYGVQD (reference sequence). In DNA, the CDR3 is TGCGCCAGCAGTAGGGGACTCCAAGAGACCCAGTACTTC. Translation: CASSRGLQETQYF.

A note on this clone: This sample includes further DNA sequences coding for the same CDR3. The J gene is TRBJ1-2, the V gene TRBV5-6; a possible D gene is TRBD1 (6 bases). V shed 3 bases and J shed 5 bases, with 17 bases lying between them. Germline V gene lookup returns CDR1 SGHDT and CDR2 YYEEEE. This CDR3 contains 15 residues. The CDR3 here is CASSSGAYDPYGYTF. The CDR3 coding sequence is TGTGCCAGCAGCTCAGGGGCGTACGACCCGTATGGCTACACCTTC.

The chain carries TRBV9 and TRBJ1-2; D unresolved. The CDR3 has 15 residues. From germline, CDR1 is SGDLS and CDR2 YYNGEE. The V gene lost 3 bases and the J gene lost 2 bases, with 14 bases spanning the gap. CDR3 region: CASSEPLGINYGYTF. In DNA form, the CDR3 reads TGTGCCAGCAGCGAGCCCCTGGGCATCAACTATGGCTACACCTTC.

This clone was seen a few times. This chain connects TRBV27 to TRBJ2-3, with 8 nucleotides matching TRBD2. CDR1 is MNHEY and CDR2 is SMNVEV in the germline V gene (reference sequence). The CDR3 consists of 15 residues. Trimming removed 2 bases from V and 7 bases from J; junction bases left unmatched: 8. The CDR3 region is CASSLPGTSGNTQYF. In nucleotides, the CDR3 is TGTGCCAGCAGTTTACCTGGGACTAGTGGTAATACGCAGTATTTT.

The rearrangement uses TRBV18 and TRBJ2-3; tentatively, D is TRBD2 (5 bases). Looked up from germline, CDR1 is KGHSH and CDR2 is LQKENI. CDR3 size: 19 residues. The germline V and J ends were trimmed by 3 bases and 2 bases, with 24 bases remaining between them. CDR3 DNA: TGTGCCAGCTCACCGGCCCCTCCCATCACGGGGATCTACACAGATACGCAGTATTTT. It translates to CASSPAPPITGIYTDTQYF.

In this sample, this clone turned up a few times. This rearrangement joins TRBV2 to TRBJ1-2, with 9 bases matching TRBD1. The germline CDR1 and CDR2 sequences are SNHLY and FYNNEI. V shed 8 bases and J 0 bases; nucleotides not matched to a gene: 10. CDR3 size: 16 residues. The CDR3 sequence is CASVKQGAKANYGYTF. For the CDR3, the DNA is TGTGCCAGCGTAAAACAGGGGGCTAAAGCTAACTATGGCTACACCTTC.